This T cell receptor beta chain was observed in a study of T-cell reconstitution after alpha-beta-depleted transplantation in children. Overall study findings and caveats: Elevated TCRbeta diversity at day 60 was traced, in some patients, to surviving recipient T cells and thymic progenitors. Several hundred expanded graft clones reportedly were the source of alpha-beta T cells about two months after transplant. After one year, T-cell counts and TCRbeta diversity mostly came from new T cells.

Points on this clonotype: The antigen remains unidentified.

TCRbeta library construction was performed incorporating unique molecular identifiers. TCRdb recomputed calls from the PCR reads with MiXCR, one row per CDR3 protein. The table shows about 1,000,000 distinct CDR3 sequences, with roughly 31% occurring only once. The receptor's source is a boy under two years old who had a stem cell transplant for SCID, so the T cells may come from the graft donor. The specimen was PBMCs, mostly from graft donor cells, collected 360 days after TCRalphabeta/CD19-depleted stem cell transplant.

DNA for the CDR3: TGTGCCAGCAGTCCGCCTTACCTTTTCCGGACCTACGAGCAGTACTTC. Amino acid sequence: CASSPPYLFRTYEQYF. The V gene is TRBV12-3 or TRBV12-4, the J gene TRBJ2-7; D ambiguous. CDR3 length equals 16 residues. Trimming took 5 bases from V and 2 from J, leaving 19 bases between them.